The present TCR beta chain was sequenced within a study of CXCR3-negative and CXCR3-positive naive CD8 T cells. Overall study results and limits: CXCR3-positive naive cells carried more hydrophobic TRB CDR3s than CXCR3-negative naive cells did.

Germline V gene lookup returns CDR1 LGHNA and CDR2 YNFKEQ. This CDR3 contains 16 residues. All TRB cDNA libraries came from 5' RACE performed with UMI labels. No DNA is given; TCRdb re-called the 5' RACE reads and lists each CDR3 protein once. The repertoire shows about 63,000 distinct CDR3 sequences; the top ten hold around 4.9%. Worth noting for this clonotype: Its antigen is currently unknown.

The sequenced sample was naive CXCR3+ CD8+ T cells from blood. The subset: CD45RO-CCR7+CD27+CD95- naive CD8+ T cells expressing CXCR3 (TNR3+). The chain uses TRBV4-2 and TRBJ2-1. The receptor was isolated from a human donor in good health. Some clones in this sample may be carry-over from other donors' samples. The CDR3 sequence: CASSQDPGGSYNEQFF.